This T cell receptor beta chain was captured in a study of shared clonotypes between healthy human individuals. Turning to the study itself: Per donor, three plates held CD4 naive cells, three held CD4 memory, two held CD8 naive and one held CD8 memory.

Germline-derived CDR1 and CDR2 are SQVTM and ANQGSEA. The CDR3 is 12 residues long. With 3 bases removed from V and 0 bases from J, the gap between germline ends came to 5 bases. CD4+ cells were split into CD45RA+ naive and CD45RA-negative memory subsets. Using approximately 200 ng DNA, around 30,000 T cell genomes, the sorted-subset replicate PCRs were run. Source study methods: ImmunoSEQ supplied junction-only sequences lacking quality scores, so filtering was different. Clones were read by immunoSEQ multiplex PCR, and TCRdb kept only the in-frame ones, dropping some. V, J and clone size are taken as reported in that table, and D and trimming were inferred from the DNA itself. The repertoire holds fewer than 2.5 million clones, with 93% as singletons.

The chain couples TRBV29-1 to TRBJ1-1; D unclear. The specimen was naive CD4+ T cells from PBMCs. Subset noted: CD45RA+ positively selected. This TCR was recovered from a man younger than 35 in good health. Some clones in this sample may be carry-over from other donors' samples. CDR3 sequence (DNA): TGCAGCGTTGACAGGATGAACACTGAAGCTTTCTTT. It is translated as CSVDRMNTEAFF. Filled out from reference TRBV29-1 and TRBJ1-1, the complete variable domain reads SAVISQKPSRDICQRGTSLTIQCQVDSQVTMMFWYRQQPGQSLTLIATANQGSEATYESGFVIDKFPISRPNLTFSTLTVSNMSPEDSSIYLCSVDRMNTEAFFGQGTRLTVV.